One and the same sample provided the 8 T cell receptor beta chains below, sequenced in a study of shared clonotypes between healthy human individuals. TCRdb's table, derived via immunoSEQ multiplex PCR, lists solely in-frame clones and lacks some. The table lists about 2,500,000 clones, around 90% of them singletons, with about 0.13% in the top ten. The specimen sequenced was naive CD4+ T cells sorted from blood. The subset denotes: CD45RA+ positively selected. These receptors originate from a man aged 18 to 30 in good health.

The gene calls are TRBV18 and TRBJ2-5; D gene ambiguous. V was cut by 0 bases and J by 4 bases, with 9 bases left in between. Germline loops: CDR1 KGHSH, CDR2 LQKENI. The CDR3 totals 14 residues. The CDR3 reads CASSPPALRETQYF. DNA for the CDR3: TGTGCCAGCTCACCACCGGCGTTGCGAGAGACCCAGTACTTC.

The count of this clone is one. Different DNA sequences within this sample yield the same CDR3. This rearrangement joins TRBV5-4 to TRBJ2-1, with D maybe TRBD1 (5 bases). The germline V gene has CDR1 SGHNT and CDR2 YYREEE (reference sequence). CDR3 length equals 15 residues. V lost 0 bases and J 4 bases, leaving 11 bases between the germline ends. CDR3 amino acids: CASSLEGLAYNEQFF. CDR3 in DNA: TGTGCCAGCAGCTTGGAGGGGTTAGCATACAATGAGCAGTTCTTC.

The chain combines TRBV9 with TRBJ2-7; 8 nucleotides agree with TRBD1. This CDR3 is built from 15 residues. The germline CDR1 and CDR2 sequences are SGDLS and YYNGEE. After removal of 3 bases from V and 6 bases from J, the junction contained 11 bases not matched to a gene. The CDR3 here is CASSAEGQGFGEQYF. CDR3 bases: TGTGCCAGCAGCGCGGAAGGACAGGGTTTTGGCGAGCAGTACTTC.

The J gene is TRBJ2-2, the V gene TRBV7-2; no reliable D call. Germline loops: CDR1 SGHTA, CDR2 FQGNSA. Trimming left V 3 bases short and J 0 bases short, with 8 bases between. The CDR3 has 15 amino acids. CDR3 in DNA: TGTGCCAGCAGCTTGCCCGGAGCGAACACCGGGGAGCTGTTTTTT. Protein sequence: CASSLPGANTGELFF.

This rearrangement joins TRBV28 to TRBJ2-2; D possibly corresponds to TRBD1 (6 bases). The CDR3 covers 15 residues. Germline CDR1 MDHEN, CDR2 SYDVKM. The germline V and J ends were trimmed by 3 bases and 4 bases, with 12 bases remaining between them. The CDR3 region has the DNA TGTGCCAGCAGTTTTGGTCAGGGGTTCACCGGGGAGCTGTTTTTT. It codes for CASSFGQGFTGELFF. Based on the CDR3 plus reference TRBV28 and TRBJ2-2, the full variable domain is DVKVTQSSRYLVKRTGEKVFLECVQDMDHENMFWYRQDPGLGLRLIYFSYDVKMKEKGDIPEGYSVSREKKERFSLILESASTNQTSMYLCASSFGQGFTGELFFGEGSRLTVL.

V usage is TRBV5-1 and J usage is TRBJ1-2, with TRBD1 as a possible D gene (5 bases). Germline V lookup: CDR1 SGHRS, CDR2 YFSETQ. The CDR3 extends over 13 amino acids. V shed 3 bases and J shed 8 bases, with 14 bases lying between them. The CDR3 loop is CASSSGGTMGYTF. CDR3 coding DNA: TGCGCCAGCAGCTCGGGGGGAACTATGGGCTACACCTTC.

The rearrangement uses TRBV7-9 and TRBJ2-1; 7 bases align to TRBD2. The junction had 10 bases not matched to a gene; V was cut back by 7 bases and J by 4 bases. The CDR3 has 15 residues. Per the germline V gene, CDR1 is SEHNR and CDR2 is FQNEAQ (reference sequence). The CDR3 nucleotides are TGTGCCAGCACCCTAGTGGGACTACATTACAATGAGCAGTTCTTC. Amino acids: CASTLVGLHYNEQFF.

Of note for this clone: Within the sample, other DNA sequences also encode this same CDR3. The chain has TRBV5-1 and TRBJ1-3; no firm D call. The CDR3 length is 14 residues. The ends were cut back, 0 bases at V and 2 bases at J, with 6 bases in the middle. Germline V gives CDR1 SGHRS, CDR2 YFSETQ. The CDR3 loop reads CASSLDGAGNTIYF. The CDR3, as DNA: TGCGCCAGCAGCTTGGATGGGGCTGGAAACACCATATATTTT.